This T cell receptor (beta chain) originates from a study of control samples from healthy donors and cancer patients. Sequenced by immunoSEQ multiplex PCR; TCRdb stores in-frame clones only, minus some. The sample lists about 160,000 clones, about 90% seen once, with around 12% in the top ten. The V gene lost 4 bases and the J gene lost 5 bases, with 17 bases spanning the gap. From germline, CDR1 is MNHEY and CDR2 SMNVEV (reference sequence). The CDR3 is made up of 15 amino acids. Sequencing was carried out using blood. This chain connects TRBV27 to TRBJ1-1; TRBD1 might be the D (6 bases). This clonotype originated in a man aged 25-45 years in good health. CDR3 nucleotide sequence: TGTGCCAGCAGTTCCTACAGGGCGCCGCGGACTGAAGCTTTCTTT. It translates to CASSSYRAPRTEAFF.